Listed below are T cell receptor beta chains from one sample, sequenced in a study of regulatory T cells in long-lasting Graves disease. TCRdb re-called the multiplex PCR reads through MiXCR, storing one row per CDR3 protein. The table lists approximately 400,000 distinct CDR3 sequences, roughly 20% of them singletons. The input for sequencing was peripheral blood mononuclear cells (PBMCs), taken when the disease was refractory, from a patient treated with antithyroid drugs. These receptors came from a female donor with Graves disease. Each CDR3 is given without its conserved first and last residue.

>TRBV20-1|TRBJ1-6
SAAPYDSDNSPLH
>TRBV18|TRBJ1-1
ASSPLSSEAF
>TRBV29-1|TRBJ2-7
SVEGAAYEQY
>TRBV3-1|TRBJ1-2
ASSQDFTGLYGYT
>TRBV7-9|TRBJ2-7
ASSPPGLAEPYEQY
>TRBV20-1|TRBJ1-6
SAREVAKSSYNSPLH
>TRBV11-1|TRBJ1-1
ASSYPNWNTEAF
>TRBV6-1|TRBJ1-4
ASSTTGSRNEKLF
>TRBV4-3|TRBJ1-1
ASSQDSSTEAF
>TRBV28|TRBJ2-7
ASSLSQPVYEQY
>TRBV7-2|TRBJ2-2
ASSLKQGPGELF
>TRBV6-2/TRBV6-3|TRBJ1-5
ASSYDYNQPQH
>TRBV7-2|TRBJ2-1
ASSLSLAGTYNEQF
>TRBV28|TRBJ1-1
ASSFRWQSPNTEAF
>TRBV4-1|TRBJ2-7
ASSQDQQAVQY
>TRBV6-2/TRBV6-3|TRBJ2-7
ASSYSERELPYEQY
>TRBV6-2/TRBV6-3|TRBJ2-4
ASSSSGTSGKGNIQY
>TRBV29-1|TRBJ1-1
SVDRQVANTEAF
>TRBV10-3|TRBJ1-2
ASRPGLGRTGYGYT
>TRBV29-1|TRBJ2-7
SSAGGDGSYEQY
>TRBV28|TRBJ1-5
ASSLARGGYQPQH
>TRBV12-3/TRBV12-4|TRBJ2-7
ASSLLKDFYEQY
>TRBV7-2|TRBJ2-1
ASSLGTFNNEQF
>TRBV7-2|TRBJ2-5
ASSSDRVQTQY
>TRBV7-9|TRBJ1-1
ASDRGNTEAF
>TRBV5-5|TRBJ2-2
ASSWRRPAQGTGELF
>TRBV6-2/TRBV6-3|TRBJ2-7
ASRASTGTFGEQY
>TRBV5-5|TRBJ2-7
ASSSLGRSYEQY
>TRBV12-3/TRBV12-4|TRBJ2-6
ASSLTGLGLGANVLT
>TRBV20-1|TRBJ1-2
SAEGGAGYGYT
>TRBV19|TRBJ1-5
ASTTTGQGGFSNQPQH
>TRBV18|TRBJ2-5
ASSPGDGSQETQY
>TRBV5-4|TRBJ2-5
ASSSIGSQETQY
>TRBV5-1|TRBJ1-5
ASSLGDRESNQPQH
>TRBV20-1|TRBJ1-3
SARDLAGSGNTIY
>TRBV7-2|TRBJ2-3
ASSFSGGGTDTQY
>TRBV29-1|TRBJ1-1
SITKGLQAF
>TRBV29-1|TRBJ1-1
SVRAGNTEAF
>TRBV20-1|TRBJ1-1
SARRQEWGTEAF
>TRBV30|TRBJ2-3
AWSVLASSTDTQY
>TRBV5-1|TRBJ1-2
ASSSGLTGPPYGYT
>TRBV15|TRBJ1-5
ATSNDYSNQPQH
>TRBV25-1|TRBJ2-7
ASSEGGGGIYEQY
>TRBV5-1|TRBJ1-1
ASQGGIEATEAF
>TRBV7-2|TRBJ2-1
ASSSLNGEQF
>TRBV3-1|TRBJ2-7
ASSQDWSGSTY
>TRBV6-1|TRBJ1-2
ASTFGGGNGYT
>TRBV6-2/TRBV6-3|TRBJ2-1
ASSESLAENEQF
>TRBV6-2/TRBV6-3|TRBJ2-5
ASSEFYRAGGEAQY
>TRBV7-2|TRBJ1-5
ASSLVGTGGFYSNQPQH
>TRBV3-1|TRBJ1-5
ASSQAAGANQPQH
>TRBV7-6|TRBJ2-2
ASSSRRGGVSGELF
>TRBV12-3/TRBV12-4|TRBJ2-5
ASRTAQNTRETQY
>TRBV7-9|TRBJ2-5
ASSLGPVDSQETQY